The following is a T cell receptor beta chain sequence with its context. Its antigen is as yet unknown. Some clones are missing from TCRdb's copy, which holds only in-frame ones; the method was immunoSEQ multiplex PCR. This table has about 2 million clones, just under 95% appearing once. The data derive from a study of shared clonotypes between healthy human individuals. Study-wide points: Apart from blood, nothing was sampled; tissue repertoires likely differ. Donor scarcity curtailed the genetic and exposure-history diversity represented herein. Clonotypes shared by all four donors outscored non-shared clonotypes in generation probability. Estimated richness was generally greater in naive than memory subsets.

V gave up 4 bases and J gave up 5 bases, with 9 bases separating them. This CDR3 is 12 amino acids long. Germline V gene sequence: CDR1 SGHNT, CDR2 YYREEE (reference sequence). CD45RO-negative cells were positively selected for CCR7, leaving out terminally differentiated effector memory CD45RA+ cells. The specimen sequenced was naive CD8+ T cells sorted from blood. The clonotype originates from a man younger than 30 in good health. The chain employs TRBV5-4 and TRBJ2-5; D is undetermined. Here the CDR3 reads CASSPIGETQYF. In DNA, the CDR3 is TGTGCCAGCAGCCCCATCGGGGAGACCCAGTACTTC.